Listed here are 17 T cell receptor beta chains from one sample, sequenced in a study of shared clonotypes between healthy human individuals. Positively selected for CCR7, the CD45RO-negative cells used as naive CD8 cells excluded terminally differentiated effector memory CD45RA+ cells. TCRdb's copy holds only in-frame clones and misses some; the assay was immunoSEQ multiplex PCR. The sample has around 1,900,000 clones; roughly 95% are singletons. What was sequenced was naive CD8+ T cells from PBMCs. These receptors all come from a man between 18 and 29 years old in good health. Some clones in this sample may be carry-over from other donors' samples.

The V call is TRBV9, the J call TRBJ2-1, with 12 bases identical to TRBD2. J lost 7 bases, V lost 1 base, and 9 bases had no gene match. Per germline, CDR1 SGDLS and CDR2 YYNGEE. CDR3 length: 17 residues. CDR3 loop: CASSVKLAGGPGNEQFF. CDR3 DNA sequence: TGTGCCAGCAGCGTAAAGCTAGCGGGAGGGCCTGGGAATGAGCAGTTCTTC. The full variable domain, rest sourced from reference TRBV9 and TRBJ2-1, is DSGVTQTPKHLITATGQRVTLRCSPRSGDLSVYWYQQSLDQGLQFLIQYYNGEERAKGNILERFSAQQFPDLHSELNLSSLELGDSALYFCASSVKLAGGPGNEQFFGPGTRLTVL.

The rearrangement joins TRBV5-4 to TRBJ2-7; 7 nucleotides match TRBD1. With 4 bases clipped from V and 6 bases from J, the junction kept 10 bases outside the gene matches. The CDR3 consists of 14 residues. From germline, CDR1 is SGHNT and CDR2 YYREEE (reference sequence). CDR3 loop: CASSATGTAFEQYF. For the CDR3, the DNA is TGTGCCAGCAGCGCAACCGGGACAGCTTTCGAGCAGTACTTC.

The chain uses TRBV7-3 and TRBJ1-2; weak D call: TRBD1 (5 bases). The CDR3 spans 20 residues. Deletions cut 1 base from V and 0 bases from J, with 24 bases between. CDR1 is SGHTA, CDR2 FQGTGA, per germline. Here the CDR3 reads CASSLRPPGGTREANYGYTF. DNA of the CDR3: TGTGCCAGCAGCTTAAGGCCGCCCGGGGGAACACGTGAGGCTAACTATGGCTACACCTTC.

This chain connects TRBV28 to TRBJ2-5; 7 positions match TRBD1. V was pared by 7 bases and J by 1 base, with 15 bases of the junction left unmatched. Germline values: CDR1 MDHEN, CDR2 SYDVKM. The CDR3 covers 17 residues. This chain's CDR3 is CASTHLPGQKSQETQYF. The CDR3 DNA reads as TGTGCCAGCACCCATCTTCCGGGACAGAAAAGCCAAGAGACCCAGTACTTC.

The V call is TRBV15, the J call TRBJ2-5; D is ambiguous. Trimming left V 0 bases short and J 3 bases short, with 17 bases between. In germline, CDR1 is LNHNV, CDR2 YYDKDF (reference sequence). There are 17 residues in the CDR3. CDR3 sequence: CATSRDSRPYKEETQYF. CDR3 nucleotides: TGTGCCACCAGCAGAGATTCGCGGCCGTACAAGGAAGAGACCCAGTACTTC. The whole variable domain, filled in from reference TRBV15 and TRBJ2-5, reads DAMVIQNPRYQVTQFGKPVTLSCSQTLNHNVMYWYQQKSSQAPKLLFHYYDKDFNNEADTPDNFQSRRPNTSFCFLDIRSPGLGDTAMYLCATSRDSRPYKEETQYFGPGTRLLVL.

In regard to this clone: Other nucleotide sequences from this sample produce the same CDR3. J is TRBJ1-5 and V is TRBV28; D gene uncertain. The germline CDR1 and CDR2 sequences are MDHEN and SYDVKM. V shed 3 bases and J shed 2 bases, with 8 bases lying between them. This CDR3 is built from 14 residues. CDR3 loop: CASSFTGGNQPQHF. The CDR3 coding sequence is TGTGCCAGCAGTTTTACCGGCGGCAATCAGCCCCAGCATTTT.

The genes are TRBV4-1 and TRBJ2-2, with a weak D call TRBD1 (6 bases). V shed 0 bases and J shed 4 bases, with 9 bases lying between them. There are 15 residues in the CDR3. Germline loops: CDR1 MGHRA, CDR2 YSYEKL. Written as DNA, the CDR3 is TGCGCCAGCAGCCAAGACCCAGGGGCCACCGGGGAGCTGTTTTTT. Its protein product is CASSQDPGATGELFF.

V is TRBV2 and J is TRBJ2-3; D remains ambiguous. Trimming stripped 3 bases from V and 4 bases from J, with 23 bases between. CDR1 is SNHLY and CDR2 is FYNNEI in the germline V gene. The CDR3 spans 18 residues. Here the CDR3 reads CASSEDGRPNPPSDTQYF. In nucleotides, the CDR3 is TGTGCCAGCAGTGAGGACGGTAGGCCAAACCCACCCTCAGATACGCAGTATTTT.

The CDR3, as DNA: TGTGCCAGCAGTGAAAGCGGGAAGGGCTACAATGAGCAGTTCTTC. It specifies CASSESGKGYNEQFF. The rearrangement links TRBV2 to TRBJ2-1, with 7 bases matching TRBD2. The V and J ends lost 2 bases and 3 bases, in that order; junction bases with no gene match: 4. The CDR3 sequence is 15 residues long. Germline CDR1 SNHLY, CDR2 FYNNEI.

The chain recombines TRBV29-1 with TRBJ2-2, with a tentative D call TRBD2 (6 bases). CDR3 length: 14 amino acids. V lost 3 bases and J lost 5, with 13 bases in between. The germline V gene encodes CDR1 SQVTM and CDR2 ANQGSEA. In nucleotides, the CDR3 is TGCAGCGTTGATGGTGGGGCGGGGACCGGGGAGCTGTTTTTT. It specifies CSVDGGAGTGELFF.

The CDR3 DNA sequence: TGTGCCAGCCGGGGGGAGGGCCCAGGAGATACGCAGTATTTT. Translating gives CASRGEGPGDTQYF. The chain employs TRBV7-2 and TRBJ2-3, with TRBD2 identical over 7 bases. The CDR3 sequence is 14 residues long. V was pared by 8 bases and J by 5 bases, with 10 bases of the junction left unmatched. CDR1 SGHTA and CDR2 FQGNSA come from the germline V gene.

This clone has more than one count but fewer than ten. The chain has TRBV19 and TRBJ1-1; D not certain. There are 12 residues in the CDR3. V lost 5 bases, J lost 0 bases, and 4 bases lay in between. Germline V gene lookup returns CDR1 LNHDA and CDR2 SQIVND (reference sequence). CDR3 residues: CASSLMNTEAFF. CDR3 bases: TGTGCCAGTAGTCTCATGAACACTGAAGCTTTCTTT.

This chain links TRBV6-5 with TRBJ1-1; 9 bases match TRBD1. The CDR3 extends over 15 amino acids. Germline-derived CDR1 and CDR2 are MNHEY and SVGAGI. The trim removed 4 bases at V and 4 bases at J, leaving 7 bases unmatched. This CDR3 reads CASSLGQGIGTEAFF. Written as DNA, the CDR3 is TGTGCCAGCAGTTTGGGACAGGGCATCGGCACTGAAGCTTTCTTT.

The chain couples TRBV7-8 to TRBJ2-1; D is uncertain. CDR3 length: 15 residues. Germline V lookup: CDR1 SGHVS, CDR2 FQNEAQ. The V end lost 1 base, the J end lost 3 bases, and 10 bases lay between the germline ends. The CDR3 loop reads CASSLVGRYYNEQFF. The CDR3 coding sequence is TGTGCCAGCAGCTTAGTAGGCCGATACTACAATGAGCAGTTCTTC.

The rearrangement links TRBV28 to TRBJ2-1; 9 bases map to TRBD2. The CDR3 covers 14 residues. The germline gives CDR1 MDHEN, CDR2 SYDVKM. V dropped 3 bases and J dropped 8; count of bases not matched to a gene: 5. CDR3 sequence (DNA): TGTGCCAGCAGTTTGCTAGCGGGGCACGATGAGCAGTTCTTC. Its protein product is CASSLLAGHDEQFF.

The genes are TRBV7-9 and TRBJ2-7; 10 bases align to TRBD2. V shed 4 bases and J 3 bases; nucleotides not matched to a gene: 6. This CDR3 comprises 15 residues. The germline gives CDR1 SEHNR, CDR2 FQNEAQ (reference sequence). The CDR3 DNA follows: TGTGCCAGCAGCTCGCAGCGGGAGGGCCACTACGAGCAGTACTTC. It is translated as CASSSQREGHYEQYF.

The chain is built from TRBV4-1 and TRBJ1-5; D gene unclear. Trimming removed 0 bases at V and 2 bases at J, with 11 bases between. This CDR3 contains 16 residues. Germline CDR1 reads MGHRA; CDR2 reads YSYEKL. CDR3 in DNA: TGCGCCAGCAGCCAAGAAATCTCTCGGGGCAATCAGCCCCAGCATTTT. Translated: CASSQEISRGNQPQHF.